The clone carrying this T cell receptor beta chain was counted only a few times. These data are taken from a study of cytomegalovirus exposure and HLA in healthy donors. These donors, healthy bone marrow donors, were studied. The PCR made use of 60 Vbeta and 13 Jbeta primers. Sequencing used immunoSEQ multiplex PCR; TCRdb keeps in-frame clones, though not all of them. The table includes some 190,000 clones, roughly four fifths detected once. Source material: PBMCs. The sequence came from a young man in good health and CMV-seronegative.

CDR3 protein: CASSRPGTVDSPLHF. The CDR3 region has the DNA TGTGCCAGCAGCAGACCCGGGACAGTAGATTCACCCCTCCACTTT. The chain couples TRBV27 to TRBJ1-6; 7 nucleotides match TRBD1. Trimming cost V 6 bases and J 8 bases; bases outside gene matches: 10. Per the germline V gene, CDR1 is MNHEY and CDR2 is SMNVEV (reference sequence). The length of the CDR3 is 15 residues.